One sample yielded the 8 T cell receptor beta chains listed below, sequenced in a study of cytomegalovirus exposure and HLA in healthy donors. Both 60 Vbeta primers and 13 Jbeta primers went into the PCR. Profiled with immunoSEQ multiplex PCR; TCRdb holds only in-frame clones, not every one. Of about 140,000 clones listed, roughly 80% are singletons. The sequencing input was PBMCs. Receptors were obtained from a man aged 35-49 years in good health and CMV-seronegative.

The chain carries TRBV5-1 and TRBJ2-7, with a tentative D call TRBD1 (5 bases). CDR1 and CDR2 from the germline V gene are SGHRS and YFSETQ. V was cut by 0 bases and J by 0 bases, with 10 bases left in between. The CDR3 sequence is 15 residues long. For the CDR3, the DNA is TGCGCCAGCAGCTTGGCCCTTGGGGCCTCCTACGAGCAGTACTTC. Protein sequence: CASSLALGASYEQYF.

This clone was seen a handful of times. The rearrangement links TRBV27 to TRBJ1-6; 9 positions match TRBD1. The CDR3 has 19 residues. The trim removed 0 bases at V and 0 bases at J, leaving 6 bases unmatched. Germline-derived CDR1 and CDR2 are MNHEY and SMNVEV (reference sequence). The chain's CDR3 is CASSLSSGTGNSYNSPLHF. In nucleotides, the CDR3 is TGTGCCAGCAGTTTATCGTCCGGGACAGGGAACTCCTATAATTCACCCCTCCACTTT.

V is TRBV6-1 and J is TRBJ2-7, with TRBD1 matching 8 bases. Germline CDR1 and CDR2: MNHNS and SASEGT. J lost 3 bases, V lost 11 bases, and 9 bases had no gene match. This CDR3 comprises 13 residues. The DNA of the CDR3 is TGTGCCGGTGGAAGACAGGGGAACTACGAGCAGTACTTC. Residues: CAGGRQGNYEQYF.

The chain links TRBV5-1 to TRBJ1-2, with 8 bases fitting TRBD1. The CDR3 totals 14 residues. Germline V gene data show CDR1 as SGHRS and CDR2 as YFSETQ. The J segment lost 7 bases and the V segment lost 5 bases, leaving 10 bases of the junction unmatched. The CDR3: CASRGVQGAAGYTF. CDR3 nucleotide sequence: TGCGCCAGCAGGGGAGTTCAGGGGGCCGCTGGCTACACCTTC.

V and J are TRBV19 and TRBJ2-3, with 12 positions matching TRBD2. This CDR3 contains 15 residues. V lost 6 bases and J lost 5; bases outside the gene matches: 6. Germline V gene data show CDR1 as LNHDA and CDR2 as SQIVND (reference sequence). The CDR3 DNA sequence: TGTGCCAGTAGGGAGGGACTAGCGGGTCTAGATACGCAGTATTTT. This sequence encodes CASREGLAGLDTQYF. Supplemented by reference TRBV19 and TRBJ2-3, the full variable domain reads DGGITQSPKYLFRKEGQNVTLSCEQNLNHDAMYWYRQDPGQGLRLIYYSQIVNDFQKGDIAEGYSVSREKKESFPLTVTSAQKNPTAFYLCASREGLAGLDTQYFGPGTRLTVL.

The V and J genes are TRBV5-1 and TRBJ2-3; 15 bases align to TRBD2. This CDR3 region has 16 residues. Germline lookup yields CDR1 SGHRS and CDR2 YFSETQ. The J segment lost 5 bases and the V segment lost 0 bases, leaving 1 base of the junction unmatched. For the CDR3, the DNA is TGCGCCAGCAGCTTGGGGACTAGCGGGAGGGGAGATACGCAGTATTTT. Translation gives CASSLGTSGRGDTQYF.

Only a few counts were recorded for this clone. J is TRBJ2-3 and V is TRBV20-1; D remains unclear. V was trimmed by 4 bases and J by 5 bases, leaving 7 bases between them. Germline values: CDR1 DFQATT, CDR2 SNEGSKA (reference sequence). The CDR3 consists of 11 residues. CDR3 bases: TGCAGTGCTACCCAGTTAGATACGCAGTATTTT. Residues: CSATQLDTQYF.

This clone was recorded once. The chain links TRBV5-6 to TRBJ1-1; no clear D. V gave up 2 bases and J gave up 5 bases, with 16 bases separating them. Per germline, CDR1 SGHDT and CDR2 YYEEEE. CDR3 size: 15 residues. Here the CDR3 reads CASSFGTGTGTEAFF. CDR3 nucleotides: TGTGCCAGCAGCTTCGGTACGGGAACCGGTACTGAAGCTTTCTTT.